This section outlines one TCR beta chain sequence together with its context. With a J-beta primer mix and a sample-barcoded 5' primer, a second PCR ran about 7 to 11 cycles. MiXCR, run by TCRdb on the 5' RACE reads, gives a single entry per CDR3 protein. The data contain about 2 million distinct CDR3 sequences, about 49% of them singletons. This record belongs to a study of blood T cells in healthy people across ages. Germline V gene data show CDR1 as MNHEY and CDR2 as SVGAGI. There are 14 residues in the CDR3. Trimming cost V 6 bases and J 4 bases; bases outside gene matches: 7. The chain links TRBV6-5 to TRBJ1-2; 8 positions agree with TRBD1. Sequencing used blood. This TCR derives from a woman aged 40-49 years in good health. CDR3: CASSPTGGTYGYTF. In DNA, the CDR3 is TGTGCCAGCAGCCCAACAGGGGGGACCTATGGCTACACCTTC.